The clone carrying this T cell receptor (beta chain) was detected once. Antigen specificity is unknown. Germline trimming cut 7 bases from V and 3 bases from J; bases unmatched to any gene: 6. The germline V gene has CDR1 MNHNY and CDR2 SVGAGI (reference sequence). The CDR3 extends over 14 amino acids. Libraries were prepared by immunoSEQ multiplex PCR; TCRdb keeps only in-frame clonotypes and omits some of them. The data contain fewer than 200,000 clones, nearly 90% of them singletons. This record comes from a study of cytomegalovirus exposure and HLA in healthy donors. Study-level points and caveats: Most TCR sequences were uncommon, yet certain public TCRs appeared in many donors. Subsequent analysis of the approximately 130 validation repertoires found a tendency for first-cohort TCR clusters to co-occur.

The sequence derives from a man aged 18 to 30 in good health and CMV-seropositive. Sequencing input: PBMCs. The gene calls are TRBV6-6 and TRBJ1-5; 7 bases agree with TRBD1. CDR3 coding DNA: TGTGCCAGCATCATCACAGGGGTCAATCAGCCCCAGCATTTT. This encodes CASIITGVNQPQHF.